Sequencing of this TCR beta chain was carried out in a study of T cells in Graves' hyperthyroidism and ophthalmopathy. The diagnostic basis comprised clinical symptoms, serum thyroxine and TRAb, thyroid ultrasound and orbital computed tomography. PBMCs stemmed from less than 13 ml fresh peripheral blood. The investigators amplified TCR beta CDR3 regions from RNA transcripts. The HTBI primer set was used in a first-round RT-PCR of the TCR CDR3. TCRdb analysed the multiplex PCR reads with MiXCR anew, one entry per CDR3 protein. The sample consists of 300,000 to 400,000 distinct CDR3 sequences, 21% of them appearing once. This clonotype occurred a few times. The CDR3 extends over 15 amino acids. Germline V lookup: CDR1 LGHNT, CDR2 FRNRAP. J was trimmed by 9 bases and V by 1 base; bases with no gene match: 8.

The sample consisted of blood. The gene calls are TRBV12-5 and TRBJ2-1; 8 bases are a match to TRBD2. This clonotype was obtained from a woman in her fifties or sixties with Graves' hyperthyroidism. The CDR3 DNA follows: TGTGCTAGTGGTTTGGGACTAGCGAGCACTGGTGAGCAGTTCTTC. Its translation: CASGLGLASTGEQFF. Full variable domain (outside the CDR3, taken from reference TRBV12-5 and TRBJ2-1): DARVTQTPRHKVTEMGQEVTMRCQPILGHNTVFWYRQTMMQGLELLAYFRNRAPLDDSGMPKDRFSAEMPDATLATLKIQPSEPRDSAVYFCASGLGLASTGEQFFGPGTRLTVL.